The clone carrying this T cell receptor beta chain has ten or more counts. Its antigen is still unknown. This specimen comes from a study of CD8 T cells in ankylosing spondylitis. CDR3 size: 14 residues. CDR1 and CDR2 (germline): DFQATT, SNEGSKA (reference sequence). Trimming cost V 3 bases and J 8 bases, with 19 bases left between them. Regarding the study as a whole: Reactive arthritis synovial fluid and blood were previously reported to contain some motif variants. A TCR beta motif of fewer than 10 highly homologous variants seemed to mark ankylosing spondylitis blood.

Molecular-barcoded quantitative 5'-RACE produced these TCR beta libraries. In TCRdb, the 5' RACE reads were re-called with MiXCR into one record per CDR3 protein. The sample includes about 130,000 distinct CDR3 sequences, roughly 9% of them seen just once. The receptor comes from a male donor with ankylosing spondylitis or in good health (not recorded which). The chain uses TRBV20-1 and TRBJ1-2; D not resolved. Input material: blood, either unsorted or a sorted T cell fraction (not recorded which). The CDR3 loop reads CSASADLEGRGYTF. The CDR3 nucleotides are TGCAGTGCTAGCGCAGATCTCGAGGGTCGCGGCTACACCTTC.